This paragraph covers one T cell receptor (beta chain) sequence. As yet, its antigen is unknown. This sample was taken from a study of shared clonotypes between healthy human individuals. The CDR3 contains 15 residues. CDR1 is SGHVS, CDR2 FQNEAQ, per germline. The V and J ends lost 1 base and 1 base respectively, with 8 bases between them. Original methodology: ImmunoSEQ only sent back junction sequences with no quality scores, so filtering was done differently. The assay was immunoSEQ multiplex PCR, and TCRdb's table has in-frame clones only and misses some. That table is the source of V, J and clone size, and D and trimming were worked out from the DNA. The table includes 1,400,000 or so clones, 98% detected once. General study points: In general, naive subsets displayed greater estimated richness than memory subsets did.

The sequencing input was naive CD4+ T cells sorted from blood. Subset given: CD45RA+ positively selected. The clonotype comes from a man aged 30 to 39 in good health. J is TRBJ1-5 and V is TRBV7-8; D is unresolved. The CDR3 reads CASSLDGYSNQPQHF. DNA of the CDR3: TGTGCCAGCAGCTTAGATGGGTACAGCAATCAGCCCCAGCATTTT.